The 27 T cell receptor beta chains below all came from one sample that was sequenced in a study of T cell repertoires in cytomegalovirus infection. For these TCRs, the target antigens are not known. TCRdb used MiXCR to reprocess the reads, holding one entry per CDR3 protein. Among about 270,000 distinct CDR3 sequences listed, roughly a fifth were seen once. Specimen: cultured PBMCs, collected from culture after CMV antigen stimulation. These receptors were collected from a human donor in good health (CMV status not recorded). Some clones in this sample may be carry-over from other donors' samples.

There are a few counts of this clonotype. The chain uses TRBV2 and TRBJ2-1; 9 bases align to TRBD2. The CDR3 totals 15 residues. V trimming: 2 bases; J trimming: 10 bases; junction bases outside the gene matches: 9. Germline V gene data show CDR1 as SNHLY and CDR2 as FYNNEI. CDR3 bases: TGTGCCAGCAGTGAAAATAGCGGGAGCTCAGGGGAGCAGTTCTTC. Translated, it gives CASSENSGSSGEQFF.

The gene calls are TRBV20-1 and TRBJ1-6; TRBD1 agrees at 7 bases. From germline, CDR1 is DFQATT and CDR2 SNEGSKA (reference sequence). V shed 5 bases and J 9 bases; nucleotides not matched to a gene: 13. The CDR3 has 15 residues. DNA for the CDR3: TGCAGTGCTCCGACAGGGCTGGTTGAGGGTTCACCCCTCCACTTT. It translates to CSAPTGLVEGSPLHF.

This clonotype was seen at least ten times. This chain links TRBV7-8 with TRBJ1-1; D gene unclear. The CDR3 sequence is 15 residues long. Germline values: CDR1 SGHVS, CDR2 FQNEAQ. Trimming left V 4 bases short and J 2 bases short, with 14 bases between. DNA of the CDR3: TGTGCCAGCAGCTATTCTAGACCCAGAAACACTGAAGCTTTCTTT. Amino acid sequence: CASSYSRPRNTEAFF.

J is TRBJ1-6 and V is TRBV28; maybe TRBD1 (5 bases). The CDR3 loop spans 16 amino acids. The germline V and J ends were trimmed by 3 bases and 7 bases, with 16 bases remaining between them. The V gene's germline CDR1 is MDHEN and CDR2 SYDVKM. The CDR3 sequence: CASSFRSGARNSPLHF. The CDR3 bases are TGTGCCAGCAGTTTTAGGTCTGGGGCCCGCAATTCACCCCTCCACTTT.

The V gene is TRBV5-4, the J gene TRBJ2-1; D unresolved. This CDR3 is built from 14 residues. V was cut by 6 bases and J by 4 bases, with 14 bases left in between. CDR1 SGHNT and CDR2 YYREEE come from the germline V gene (reference sequence). Written as DNA, the CDR3 is TGTGCCAGCACCGATCTAGTGGAGTACAATGAGCAGTTCTTC. Amino acids: CASTDLVEYNEQFF.

This clonotype was detected ten times or more. This sequence joins TRBV7-2 and TRBJ2-3, with D perhaps TRBD1 or TRBD2 (6 bases each). CDR3 size: 15 residues. The V end was cut by 8 bases, the J end by 1 base, with 16 bases between. Germline loops: CDR1 SGHTA, CDR2 FQGNSA. The CDR3 DNA reads as TGTGCCAGCGATCATGGGGGGCTGCGCACAGATACGCAGTATTTT. This translates into CASDHGGLRTDTQYF.

This clonotype was counted ten times or more. J is TRBJ2-7 and V is TRBV7-8; 9 bases are a match to TRBD1. Germline V gene lookup returns CDR1 SGHVS and CDR2 FQNEAQ. The CDR3 length is 14 residues. V lost 5 bases and J lost 5; bases outside the gene matches: 7. The DNA for the CDR3 is TGTGCCAGCAGCCGGGACAGGGTATCACACGAGCAGTACTTC. Protein product: CASSRDRVSHEQYF. The whole variable domain, filled in from reference TRBV7-8 and TRBJ2-7, reads GAGVSQSPRYKVAKRGQDVALRCDPISGHVSLFWYQQALGQGPEFLTYFQNEAQLDKSGLPSDRFFAERPEGSVSTLKIQRTQQEDSAVYLCASSRDRVSHEQYFGPGTRLTVT.

This clonotype occurred many times. The V and J genes are TRBV7-6 and TRBJ2-1, with 15 nucleotides matching TRBD2. Germline trimming cut 5 bases from V and 5 bases from J; bases unmatched to any gene: 16. The V gene's germline CDR1 is SGHVS and CDR2 FNYEAQ. This CDR3 is built from 20 residues. The CDR3 DNA sequence: TGTGCCAGCAGCACCCCTTTATGGACTAGCGGGAGGGCCGTCAACAATGAGCAGTTCTTC. Protein: CASSTPLWTSGRAVNNEQFF.

A few counts support this clonotype. The genes are TRBV20-1 and TRBJ2-7; 7 nucleotides match TRBD2. Germline loops: CDR1 DFQATT, CDR2 SNEGSKA (reference sequence). Trimming at V came to 6 bases and at J to 7 bases, leaving 9 bases not matched to a gene. This CDR3 spans 12 amino acids. The CDR3 nucleotides read TGCAGTGCGCCCAAAGGGGAGGGGGAGCAGTACTTC. Residues: CSAPKGEGEQYF.

In this sample, this clonotype turned up many times. CDR3 sequence (DNA): TGTGCCAGCAGCCCTACGATCACAGGGGCTGGGGCCAACGTCCTGACTTTC. It encodes CASSPTITGAGANVLTF. The chain is built from TRBV7-2 and TRBJ2-6; 7 bases align to TRBD1. The CDR3 runs 17 residues. Per germline, CDR1 SGHTA and CDR2 FQGNSA. Unmatched junction bases numbered 9, after V lost 5 bases and J lost 2 bases.

Only a few counts were recorded for this clonotype. J is TRBJ2-7 and V is TRBV23-1, with D perhaps matching TRBD1 or TRBD2 (5 bases each). TRBV23-1 is flagged as an ORF with uncertain function. There are 16 residues in the CDR3. V lost 3 bases and J lost 0, with 15 bases in between. As DNA, the CDR3 is TGCGCCAGCAGTCAGGGTAGTGGGGGAAGCTCCTACGAGCAGTACTTC. Protein sequence: CASSQGSGGSSYEQYF.

The chain uses TRBV5-6 and TRBJ2-3; maybe TRBD2 (6 bases). Germline CDR1 SGHDT, CDR2 YYEEEE. This CDR3 contains 16 residues. Trimming removed 1 base from V and 0 bases from J, with 12 bases in between. This CDR3 reads CASSLQLGTSTDTQYF. CDR3 bases: TGTGCCAGCAGCTTGCAACTCGGGACTAGCACAGATACGCAGTATTTT. Filled out from reference TRBV5-6 and TRBJ2-3, the complete variable domain reads DAGVTQSPTHLIKTRGQQVTLRCSPKSGHDTVSWYQQALGQGPQFIFQYYEEEERQRGNFPDRFSGHQFPNYSSELNVNALLLGDSALYLCASSLQLGTSTDTQYFGPGTRLTVL.

The table lists this clonotype with a few counts. The V and J genes are TRBV27 and TRBJ2-1, with TRBD2 identical over 11 bases. Looked up from germline, CDR1 is MNHEY and CDR2 is SMNVEV (reference sequence). The CDR3 contains 17 residues. V shed 3 bases and J 5 bases; nucleotides not matched to a gene: 9. CDR3 coding DNA: TGTGCCAGCAGTTTGTCCCAGCCTAGCGGGAGGCACAATGAGCAGTTCTTC. Translated, it gives CASSLSQPSGRHNEQFF.

Ten or more counts support this clonotype. This chain uses TRBV12-3 or TRBV12-4 with TRBJ1-4, with TRBD1 identical over 9 bases. The V and J ends lost 3 bases and 3 bases, in that order; junction bases with no gene match: 5. The CDR3 totals 16 residues. The CDR3 is CASSFYRGLANEKLFF. The CDR3 region has the DNA TGTGCCAGCAGTTTCTACAGGGGGCTTGCTAATGAAAAACTGTTTTTT.

This clonotype was counted many times. CDR3: CASSLETGRTEAFF. CDR3 sequence (DNA): TGTGCCAGCAGCTTAGAGACAGGGAGGACTGAAGCTTTCTTT. The gene calls are TRBV7-9 and TRBJ1-1; 7 nucleotides match TRBD1. This CDR3 is 14 amino acids long. The junction had 4 bases not matched to a gene; V was cut back by 1 base and J by 5 bases. CDR1 and CDR2 from the germline V gene are SEHNR and FQNEAQ (reference sequence).

This clonotype was detected only once. The rearrangement joins TRBV9 to TRBJ1-2; D not certain. Germline V CDR1 and CDR2: SGDLS, YYNGEE. CDR3 size: 14 residues. The V and J ends lost 0 bases and 1 base respectively, with 7 bases between them. CDR3 sequence: CASSVDLSNYGYTF. The DNA for the CDR3 is TGTGCCAGCAGCGTAGATCTAAGTAACTATGGCTACACCTTC.

This chain links TRBV27 with TRBJ2-3, with TRBD2 matching 13 bases. Per germline, CDR1 MNHEY and CDR2 SMNVEV (reference sequence). V was pared by 10 bases and J by 4 bases, with 14 bases of the junction left unmatched. This CDR3 region has 17 residues. The CDR3: CATGSGLAGDSADTQYF. The CDR3 DNA is TGTGCCACTGGGTCCGGACTAGCGGGAGATTCTGCAGATACGCAGTATTTT.

This clonotype was picked up a small number of times. The chain carries TRBV24-1 and TRBJ2-1; D is undetermined. The V end lost 0 bases, the J end lost 6 bases, and 5 bases lay between the germline ends. Germline V lookup: CDR1 KGHDR, CDR2 SFDVKD. CDR3 length equals 13 residues. CDR3: CATSDLPGNEQFF. The CDR3 nucleotides read TGTGCCACCAGTGATTTGCCAGGCAATGAGCAGTTCTTC.

The chain employs TRBV20-1 and TRBJ2-7; 9 bases line up with TRBD2. This CDR3 is 15 amino acids long. Trimming took 3 bases from V and 1 from J; bases not matched to a gene: 7. From germline, CDR1 is DFQATT and CDR2 SNEGSKA (reference sequence). CDR3 sequence: CSARGAGGSSYEQYF. The CDR3 region has the DNA TGCAGTGCTAGGGGAGCGGGGGGTTCGTCCTACGAGCAGTACTTC.

The rearrangement links TRBV7-9 to TRBJ2-5; D uncertain. The germline CDR1 and CDR2 sequences are SEHNR and FQNEAQ (reference sequence). V gave up 1 base and J gave up 2 bases, with 8 bases separating them. This CDR3 is built from 14 residues. CDR3 in amino acids: CASSLEVAQETQYF. The CDR3 nucleotides read TGTGCCAGCAGCTTAGAAGTGGCGCAAGAGACCCAGTACTTC. Combining the CDR3 with reference TRBV7-9 and TRBJ2-5 gives the whole variable domain DTGVSQNPRHKITKRGQNVTFRCDPISEHNRLYWYRQTLGQGPEFLTYFQNEAQLEKSRLLSDRFSAERPKGSFSTLEIQRTEQGDSAMYLCASSLEVAQETQYFGPGTRLLVL.

This clonotype came up a few times. One end of the junction fails to match germline, which may point to a read error. The chain has TRBV7-7 and TRBJ2-5; D possibly corresponds to TRBD2 (5 bases). CDR3 size: 14 residues. Germline CDR1 is SSHAT and CDR2 is FNYEAQ (reference sequence). The CDR3 protein is CASSMAPGKETQYF. CDR3 in DNA: TGTGCTAGCAGCATGGCTCCGGGGAAGGAGACCCAGTACTTC.

This clonotype has a handful of counts. The gene calls are TRBV5-1 and TRBJ2-1; 8 nucleotides agree with TRBD2. V was pared by 2 bases and J by 3 bases, with 4 bases of the junction left unmatched. This CDR3 is 15 amino acids long. From germline, CDR1 is SGHRS and CDR2 YFSETQ. CDR3 protein: CASSFISGSYNEQFF. The DNA for the CDR3 is TGCGCCAGCAGCTTTATCAGCGGGAGCTACAATGAGCAGTTCTTC.

The rearrangement uses TRBV4-2 and TRBJ2-4, with 12 bases matching TRBD2. Germline CDR1 reads LGHNA; CDR2 reads YNFKEQ. The CDR3 totals 18 residues. Unmatched junction bases numbered 10, after V lost 0 bases and J lost 7 bases. As DNA, the CDR3 is TGTGCCAGCAGCCAAGATCTTGCTAGCGGGAGGGTGGACAACATTCAGTACTTC. Amino acids: CASSQDLASGRVDNIQYF.

This clonotype occurred many times. The V call is TRBV7-2, the J call TRBJ2-7, with D perhaps TRBD2 (5 bases). Trimming pared 4 bases from V and 3 bases from J, leaving 10 bases between. Germline V lookup: CDR1 SGHTA, CDR2 FQGNSA. This CDR3 is built from 13 residues. As DNA, the CDR3 is TGTGCCAGCAGCTCCCCGGGGAGCTACGAGCAGTACTTC. As protein: CASSSPGSYEQYF. The complete variable domain, with remaining parts taken from reference TRBV7-2 and TRBJ2-7, reads GAGVSQSPSNKVTEKGKDVELRCDPISGHTALYWYRQSLGQGLEFLIYFQGNSAPDKSGLPSDRFSAERTGGSVSTLTIQRTQQEDSAVYLCASSSPGSYEQYFGPGTRLTVT.

This clonotype was seen only once. The chain combines TRBV11-2 with TRBJ2-1; 7 bases agree with TRBD1. The CDR3 loop spans 17 amino acids. Germline V gene sequence: CDR1 SGHAT, CDR2 FQNNGV. After removal of 5 bases from V and 0 bases from J, the junction contained 10 bases not matched to a gene. The CDR3 region is CASSQGTASRSYNEQFF. The CDR3 DNA sequence: TGTGCCAGCAGCCAAGGGACAGCCTCCCGCTCCTACAATGAGCAGTTCTTC.

There are many counts of this clonotype. The CDR3 bases are TGTGCCAGCAGCTTAGGCGGAGGGTCCCACGAGCAGTACGTC. This encodes CASSLGGGSHEQYV. V is TRBV7-2 and J is TRBJ2-7, with D tentatively TRBD2 (6 bases). V dropped 1 base and J dropped 5 bases, with 12 bases sitting between them. Germline V gene sequence: CDR1 SGHTA, CDR2 FQGNSA. This CDR3 is built from 14 residues.

This clonotype has just a few counts. The V and J genes are TRBV18 and TRBJ2-1, with TRBD2 matching 7 bases. After removal of 3 bases from V and 9 bases from J, the junction contained 5 bases not matched to a gene. This CDR3 region has 13 residues. From germline, CDR1 is KGHSH and CDR2 LQKENI. CDR3 amino acids: CASSPRLAIEQFF. Here the CDR3 DNA reads TGTGCCAGCTCACCCAGACTAGCTATTGAGCAGTTCTTC.